This paragraph reports one T cell receptor beta chain. Between the trimmed V and J ends, which lost 6 bases and 5 bases, there was a span of 23 bases. The CDR3 covers 16 residues. Germline CDR1 is MNHEY and CDR2 is SMNVEV (reference sequence). Here immunoSEQ multiplex PCR was the method, and the copy in TCRdb shows in-frame clones only, minus some. The profile shows over 150,000 clones, roughly 90% of them singletons. The record originates from a study of T cell responses to AZD1222 COVID-19 vaccine. The sample consisted of peripheral blood, taken on day 0 of AZD1222 vaccination. The sequence came from an adult in good health. The chain uses TRBV27 and TRBJ2-7; D possibly matches TRBD1 or TRBD2 (6 bases each). The CDR3 region is CASSPGAAGWGHEQYF. The DNA for the CDR3 is TGTGCCAGCAGCCCAGGGGCGGCGGGGTGGGGCCACGAGCAGTACTTC.